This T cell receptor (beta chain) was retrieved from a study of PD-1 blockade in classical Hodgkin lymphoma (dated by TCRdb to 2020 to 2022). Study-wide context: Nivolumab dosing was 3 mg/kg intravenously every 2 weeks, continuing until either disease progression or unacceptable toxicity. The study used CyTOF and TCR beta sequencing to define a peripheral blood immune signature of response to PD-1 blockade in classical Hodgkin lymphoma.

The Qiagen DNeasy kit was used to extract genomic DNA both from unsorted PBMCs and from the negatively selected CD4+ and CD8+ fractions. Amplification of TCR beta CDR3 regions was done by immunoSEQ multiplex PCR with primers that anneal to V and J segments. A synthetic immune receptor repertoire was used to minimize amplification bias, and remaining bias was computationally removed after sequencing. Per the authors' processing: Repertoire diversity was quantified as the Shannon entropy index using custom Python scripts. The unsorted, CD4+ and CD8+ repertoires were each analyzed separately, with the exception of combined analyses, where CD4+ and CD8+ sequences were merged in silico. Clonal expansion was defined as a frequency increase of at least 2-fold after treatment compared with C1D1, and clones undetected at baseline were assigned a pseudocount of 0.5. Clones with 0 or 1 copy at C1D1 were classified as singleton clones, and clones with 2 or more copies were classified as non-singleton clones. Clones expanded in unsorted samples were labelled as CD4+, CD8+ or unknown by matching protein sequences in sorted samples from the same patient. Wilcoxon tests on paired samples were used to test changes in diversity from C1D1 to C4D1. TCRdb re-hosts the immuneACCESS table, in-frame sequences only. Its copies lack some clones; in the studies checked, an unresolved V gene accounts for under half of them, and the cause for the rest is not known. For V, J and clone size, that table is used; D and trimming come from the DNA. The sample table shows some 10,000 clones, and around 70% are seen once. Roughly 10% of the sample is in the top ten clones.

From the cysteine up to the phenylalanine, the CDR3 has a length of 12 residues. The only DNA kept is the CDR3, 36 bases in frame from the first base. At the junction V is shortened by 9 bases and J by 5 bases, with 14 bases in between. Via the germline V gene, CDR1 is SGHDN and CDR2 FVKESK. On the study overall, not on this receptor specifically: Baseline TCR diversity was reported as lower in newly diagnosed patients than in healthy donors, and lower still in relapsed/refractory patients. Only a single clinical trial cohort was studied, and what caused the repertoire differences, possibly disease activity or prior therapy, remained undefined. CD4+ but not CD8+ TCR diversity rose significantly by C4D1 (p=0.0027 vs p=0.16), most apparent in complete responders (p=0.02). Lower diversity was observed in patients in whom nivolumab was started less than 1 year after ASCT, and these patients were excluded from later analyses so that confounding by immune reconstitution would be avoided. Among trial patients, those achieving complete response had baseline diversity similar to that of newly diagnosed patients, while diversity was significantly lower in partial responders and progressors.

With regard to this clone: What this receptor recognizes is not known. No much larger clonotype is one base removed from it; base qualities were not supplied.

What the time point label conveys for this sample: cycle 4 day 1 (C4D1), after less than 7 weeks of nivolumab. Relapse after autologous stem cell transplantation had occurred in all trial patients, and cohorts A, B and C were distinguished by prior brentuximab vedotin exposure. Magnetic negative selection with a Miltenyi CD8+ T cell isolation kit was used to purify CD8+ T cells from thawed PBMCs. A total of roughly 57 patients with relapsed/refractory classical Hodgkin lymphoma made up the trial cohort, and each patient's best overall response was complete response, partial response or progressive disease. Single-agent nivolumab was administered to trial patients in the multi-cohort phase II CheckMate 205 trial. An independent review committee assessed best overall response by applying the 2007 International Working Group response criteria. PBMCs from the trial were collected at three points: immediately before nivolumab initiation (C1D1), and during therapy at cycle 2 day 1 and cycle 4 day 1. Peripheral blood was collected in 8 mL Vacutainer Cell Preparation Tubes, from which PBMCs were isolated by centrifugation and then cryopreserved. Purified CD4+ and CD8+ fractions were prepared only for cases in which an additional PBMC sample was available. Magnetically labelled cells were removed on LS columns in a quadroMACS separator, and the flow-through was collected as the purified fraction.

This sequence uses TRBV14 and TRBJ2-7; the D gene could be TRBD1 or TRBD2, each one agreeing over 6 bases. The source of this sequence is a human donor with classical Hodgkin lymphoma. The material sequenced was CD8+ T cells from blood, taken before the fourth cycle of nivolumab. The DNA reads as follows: TGTGCCAGTCTGATAGGGGGGCACGAGCAGTACTTC. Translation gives CASLIGGHEQYF.